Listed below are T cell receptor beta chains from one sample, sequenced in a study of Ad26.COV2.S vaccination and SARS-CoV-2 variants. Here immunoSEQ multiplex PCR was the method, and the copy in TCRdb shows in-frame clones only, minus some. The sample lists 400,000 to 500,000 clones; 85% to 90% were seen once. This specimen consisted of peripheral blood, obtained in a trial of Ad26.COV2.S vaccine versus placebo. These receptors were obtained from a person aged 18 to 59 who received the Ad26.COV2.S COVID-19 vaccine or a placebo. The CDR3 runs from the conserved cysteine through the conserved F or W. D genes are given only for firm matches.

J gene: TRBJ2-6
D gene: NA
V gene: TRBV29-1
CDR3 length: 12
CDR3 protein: CSVESGANVLTF
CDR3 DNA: TGCAGCGTTGAATCTGGGGCCAACGTCCTGACTTTC

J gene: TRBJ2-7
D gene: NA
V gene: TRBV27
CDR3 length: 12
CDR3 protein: CASSLSIYEQYF
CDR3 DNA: TGTGCCAGCAGTTTATCGATCTACGAGCAGTACTTC

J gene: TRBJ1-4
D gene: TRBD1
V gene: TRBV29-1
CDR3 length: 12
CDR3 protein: CSVGTDNEKLFF
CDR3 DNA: TGCAGCGTAGGGACAGATAATGAAAAACTGTTTTTT

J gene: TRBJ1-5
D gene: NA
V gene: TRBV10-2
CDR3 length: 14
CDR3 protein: CASRRMGSNQPQHF
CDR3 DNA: TGCGCCAGCCGGAGGATGGGAAGCAATCAGCCCCAGCATTTT

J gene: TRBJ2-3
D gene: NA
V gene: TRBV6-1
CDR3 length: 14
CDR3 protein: CASSEQTGPDTQYF
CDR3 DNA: TGTGCCAGCAGTGAACAGACGGGCCCCGATACGCAGTATTTT

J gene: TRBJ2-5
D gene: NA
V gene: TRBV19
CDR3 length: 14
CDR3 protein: CASSGTIASETQYF
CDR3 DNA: TGTGCCAGTAGTGGGACGATCGCCTCAGAGACCCAGTACTTC

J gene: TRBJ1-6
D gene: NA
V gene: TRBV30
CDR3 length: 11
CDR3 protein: CAWRLDSPLHF
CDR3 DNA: TGTGCCTGGAGATTAGATTCACCCCTCCACTTT

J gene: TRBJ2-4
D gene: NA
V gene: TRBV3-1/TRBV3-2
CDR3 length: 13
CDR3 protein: CASSQGAQNIQYF
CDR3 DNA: TGTGCCAGCAGCCAAGGGGCACAAAACATTCAGTACTTC

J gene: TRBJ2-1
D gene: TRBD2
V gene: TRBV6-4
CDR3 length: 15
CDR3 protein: CASSDVASGGGEQFF
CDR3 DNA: TGTGCCAGCAGTGATGTGGCTAGCGGGGGAGGTGAGCAGTTCTTC

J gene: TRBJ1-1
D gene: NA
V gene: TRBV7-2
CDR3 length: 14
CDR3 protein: CASSPKGGPGEAFF
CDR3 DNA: TGTGCCAGCAGCCCCAAGGGGGGGCCAGGTGAAGCTTTCTTT

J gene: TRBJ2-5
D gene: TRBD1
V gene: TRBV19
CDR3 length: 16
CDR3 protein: CASSIFRQGAGETQYF
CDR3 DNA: TGTGCCAGTAGTATTTTTCGACAGGGGGCGGGCGAGACCCAGTACTTC

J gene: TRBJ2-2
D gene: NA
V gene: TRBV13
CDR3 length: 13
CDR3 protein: CASSPPNTGELFF
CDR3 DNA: TGTGCCAGCAGCCCACCTAACACCGGGGAGCTGTTTTTT

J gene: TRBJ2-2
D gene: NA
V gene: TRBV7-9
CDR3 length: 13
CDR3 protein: CASSPVVAGELFF
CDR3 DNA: TGTGCCAGCAGCCCCGTGGTAGCCGGGGAGCTGTTTTTT

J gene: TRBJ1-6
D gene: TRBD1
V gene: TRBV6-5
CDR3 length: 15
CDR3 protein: CASTRDRVVLSPLHF
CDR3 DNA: TGTGCCAGCACCCGGGACAGGGTAGTATTATCACCCCTCCACTTT

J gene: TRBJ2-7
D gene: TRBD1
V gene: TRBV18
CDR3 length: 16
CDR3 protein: CASSSRGGQGLVEQYF
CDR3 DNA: TGTGCCAGCTCGAGTCGGGGGGGACAGGGGCTTGTCGAGCAGTACTTC

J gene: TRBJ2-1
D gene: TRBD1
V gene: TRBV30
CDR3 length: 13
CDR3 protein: CAWSEGQGYEQFF
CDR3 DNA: TGTGCCTGGAGTGAAGGACAGGGTTATGAGCAGTTCTTC